The TCR beta chain under discussion was sequenced for a study of post-analysis software for immune sequencing data. Study information: In terms of disease course, relapsing-remitting, secondary progressive and progressive-relapsing multiple sclerosis were included. Whole-study results and caveats: Relative to controls, patients had a handful of TRBV segments at higher frequency, with TRBV5-6, TRBV5-1 and TRBV20-1 among these.

The CDR3 consists of 15 residues. V lost 3 bases and J 4 bases, leaving 15 bases between the germline ends. CDR1 and CDR2 from the germline V gene are SEHNR and FQNEAQ (reference sequence). Built from TCR beta cDNA, the libraries had unique molecular identifiers in them. Each sample of roughly 0.95 to 10 million input T cells yielded around 500,000 cDNA molecules, so each molecule approximated one T cell. TCRdb re-analysed the PCR reads in MiXCR, keeping a single row per CDR3 protein. The data contain hundreds of thousands of distinct CDR3 sequences, 53% of them seen just once; the ten biggest clones take up 4.6%. This clonotype has only a few counts. As yet, its antigen is unknown.

The chain couples TRBV7-9 to TRBJ1-1, with TRBD1 as a possible D gene (5 bases). The sequenced sample consisted of blood. The receptor was isolated from a girl between 5 and 17 years old with multiple sclerosis. The CDR3 DNA is TGTGCCAGCAGCTTCAAACAGCGAGGGGCCACTGAAGCTTTCTTT. Translation gives CASSFKQRGATEAFF.